Listed below are T cell receptor beta chains from one sample, sequenced in a study of blood T cell repertoires in COVID-19. Generated by immunoSEQ multiplex PCR, the TCRdb table keeps only in-frame clones and is missing some. The sample consists of roughly 260,000 clones, around 87% of them appearing once. Input material: peripheral blood. The receptors shown here come from a woman in her fifties or sixties with acute or convalescent COVID-19. Each CDR3 is given with its conserved first and last residue. A D gene is named only where the DNA matches it firmly. Clone sizes are given selectively: once, few, many, or a class where the clone is expanded.

clone size,D gene,J gene,V gene,CDR3 protein,CDR3 DNA
.,TRBD2,TRBJ2-7,TRBV7-9,CASSGLAGGSGYEQYF,TGTGCCAGCAGTGGACTAGCGGGAGGATCGGGTTACGAGCAGTACTTC
.,TRBD2,TRBJ2-1,TRBV6-4,CASRGGRGNEQFF,TGTGCCAGCAGGGGCGGGAGGGGCAATGAGCAGTTCTTC
.,TRBD1,TRBJ1-2,TRBV2,CASSEMTGPLGYTF,TGTGCCAGCAGTGAGATGACAGGGCCCCTTGGCTACACCTTC
.,.,TRBJ1-1,TRBV6-5,CASITTGSRNTEAFF,TGTGCCAGCATTACTACAGGGAGTCGGAACACTGAAGCTTTCTTT
.,.,TRBJ2-7,TRBV30,CAASTSLYEQYF,TGTGCCGCTTCGACTAGTCTTTACGAGCAGTACTTC
.,.,TRBJ2-7,TRBV11-1,CASSLLQGGVEQYF,TGTGCCAGCAGCTTACTCCAGGGCGGGGTCGAGCAGTACTTC
.,.,TRBJ2-7,TRBV6-5,CASSYSVPGLLNEQYF,TGTGCCAGCAGTTACTCAGTACCGGGACTTCTTAACGAGCAGTACTTC
.,.,TRBJ2-7,TRBV11-1,CASSRTGYEQYF,TGTGCCAGCAGCCGGACGGGGTACGAGCAGTACTTC
.,TRBD2,TRBJ2-7,TRBV19,CASRPGRENHEQYF,TGTGCCAGTAGGCCTGGGCGGGAGAATCACGAGCAGTACTTC
.,TRBD2,TRBJ2-7,TRBV6-5,CASTSGQVAYEQYF,TGTGCCAGCACTAGCGGTCAGGTAGCCTACGAGCAGTACTTC
.,TRBD2,TRBJ2-7,TRBV7-3,CASSLLRREGPYEQYF,TGTGCCAGCAGCTTACTTCGGCGGGAGGGCCCCTACGAGCAGTACTTC
few,.,TRBJ2-7,TRBV7-9,CASSTGTREQYF,TGTGCCAGCAGCACCGGGACACGGGAGCAGTACTTC
.,.,TRBJ2-3,TRBV6-1,CASSEAAGTDTQYF,TGTGCCAGCAGTGAAGCGGCGGGAACAGATACGCAGTATTTT
.,.,TRBJ1-4,TRBV19,CASSIGTIRGSNEKLFF,TGTGCCAGTAGTATAGGTACCATCAGGGGATCTAATGAAAAACTGTTTTTT
.,.,TRBJ1-2,TRBV19,CASSEQNYYGYTF,TGTGCCAGTAGTGAACAGAATTACTATGGCTACACCTTC
.,TRBD1,TRBJ1-3,TRBV6-5,CASRQQGGDTIYF,TGTGCCAGCAGACAACAGGGGGGTGACACCATATATTTT
.,.,TRBJ1-3,TRBV15,CATSREFGVLSGNTIYF,TGTGCCACCAGCAGAGAGTTCGGAGTACTCTCTGGAAACACCATATATTTT
.,.,TRBJ2-1,TRBV5-8,CASSPGTGRTREQFF,TGTGCCAGCAGCCCAGGGACTGGGAGAACCAGAGAGCAGTTCTTC
.,.,TRBJ1-5,TRBV7-2,CASSLSGLSRQPQHF,TGTGCCAGCAGCTTGTCCGGGTTATCTCGTCAGCCCCAGCATTTT
.,.,TRBJ2-5,TRBV6-1,CASSEALRETQYF,TGTGCCAGCAGTGAAGCATTGAGGGAGACCCAGTACTTC
.,TRBD2,TRBJ2-7,TRBV6-6,CASRKREGHGYEQYF,TGTGCCAGCAGAAAGCGGGAGGGCCACGGCTACGAGCAGTACTTC
.,TRBD1,TRBJ1-3,TRBV15,CATSTRTGALDTIYF,TGTGCCACCAGCACCCGGACAGGGGCTTTAGACACCATATATTTT
.,.,TRBJ1-1,TRBV19,CASSITRITEAFF,TGTGCCAGTAGTATCACCAGGATAACTGAAGCTTTCTTT
.,TRBD2,TRBJ2-7,TRBV11-2,CASSSSGKNFEQYF,TGTGCCAGCAGCTCTAGCGGGAAGAATTTCGAGCAGTACTTC
.,.,TRBJ2-3,TRBV7-9,CASSPAKGLTADTQYF,TGTGCCAGCAGCCCCGCGAAGGGGCTGACAGCAGATACGCAGTATTTT
.,.,TRBJ1-3,TRBV15,CATSRGDIGGSGNTIYF,TGTGCCACCAGCAGAGGAGATATAGGAGGCTCTGGAAACACCATATATTTT
.,TRBD1,TRBJ2-4,TRBV15,CATSTRTGGYIQYF,TGTGCCACCAGCACTCGGACAGGGGGGTACATTCAGTACTTC
few,.,TRBJ2-7,TRBV4-1,CASSQDGVGSDYEQYF,TGCGCCAGCAGCCAAGATGGGGTCGGGAGCGACTACGAGCAGTACTTC
.,.,TRBJ1-4,TRBV4-3,CASSQDVRGAPNEKLFF,TGCGCCAGCAGCCAAGACGTCCGGGGGGCCCCTAATGAAAAACTGTTTTTT